These 9 T cell receptor beta chains originate from one sample sequenced in a study of cytomegalovirus exposure and HLA in healthy donors. Libraries were prepared by immunoSEQ multiplex PCR; TCRdb keeps only in-frame clonotypes and omits some of them. The table has about 130,000 clones, approximately 91% seen once. The sequenced sample consisted of PBMCs. The receptors originated from a man aged 25 to 45 in good health and CMV-seronegative.

This rearrangement joins TRBV5-3 to TRBJ2-5, with TRBD2 matching over 13 bases. TRBV5-3 belongs to the ORF category, with a function that is uncertain. The CDR3 has 16 amino acids. V shed 4 bases and J 4 bases; nucleotides not matched to a gene: 7. DNA of the CDR3: TGTGCCAGAAGCCAACGGACTAGCGGGAGTGGAGAGACCCAGTACTTC. Its protein is CARSQRTSGSGETQYF.

CDR3 in amino acids: CASGSGDVKNEKLFF. CDR3 bases: TGTGCTAGTGGTAGCGGGGATGTCAAAAATGAAAAACTGTTTTTT. V is TRBV12-5 and J is TRBJ1-4; D is undetermined. The germline V gene has CDR1 LGHNT and CDR2 FRNRAP. The CDR3 has 15 residues. Trimming took off 5 bases at V and 5 bases at J, with 15 bases between the two ends.

The chain is built from TRBV5-1 and TRBJ2-1; D unclear. CDR1 SGHRS and CDR2 YFSETQ come from the germline V gene. The CDR3 length is 14 residues. V lost 0 bases and J lost 3, with 7 bases in between. The CDR3 here is CASSLEFSYNEQFF. The CDR3 DNA reads as TGCGCCAGCAGCTTGGAGTTTAGCTACAATGAGCAGTTCTTC.

The chain has TRBV30 and TRBJ1-4, with unresolved D. V gave up 0 bases and J gave up 6 bases, with 5 bases separating them. The germline V gene encodes CDR1 GTSNPN and CDR2 SVGIG (reference sequence). The CDR3 has 12 residues. DNA of the CDR3: TGTGCCTGGAGTGTACATGATGAAAAACTGTTTTTT. Protein product: CAWSVHDEKLFF.

V is TRBV6-5 and J is TRBJ2-7, with 7 bases matching TRBD1. The J segment lost 2 bases and the V segment lost 6 bases, leaving 7 bases of the junction unmatched. The CDR3 is 14 residues long. Germline values: CDR1 MNHEY, CDR2 SVGAGI. The CDR3 sequence: CASRRQGGTYEQYF. CDR3 bases: TGTGCCAGCAGGCGACAGGGTGGGACCTACGAGCAGTACTTC.

The chain links TRBV25-1 to TRBJ1-2, with a weak D call TRBD1 (6 bases). CDR3 length equals 16 residues. The V gene's germline CDR1 is MGHDK and CDR2 SYGVNS. V was pared by 1 base and J by 4 bases, with 16 bases between. CDR3 bases: TGTGCCAGCAGTGAATTGGGCCTACAGGGTAGCTATGGCTACACCTTC. It codes for CASSELGLQGSYGYTF.

The chain joins TRBV5-6 to TRBJ2-1; 11 bases are shared with TRBD1. Losses at the gene ends were 4 bases for V and 11 bases for J; bases not matched to a gene: 11. The V gene's germline CDR1 is SGHDT and CDR2 YYEEEE. This CDR3 has 15 amino acids. The CDR3, as DNA: TGTGCCAGCAGCATACCGGGACAGGGGGAATTCAAGCAGTTCTTC. Its protein product is CASSIPGQGEFKQFF.

The chain uses TRBV5-4 and TRBJ2-1; a possible D gene is TRBD1 (6 bases). The germline V gene encodes CDR1 SGHNT and CDR2 YYREEE (reference sequence). The CDR3 spans 15 residues. The V end lost 0 bases, the J end lost 6 bases, and 13 bases lay between the germline ends. The CDR3 DNA follows: TGTGCCAGCAGCTTGGGGACAGCTGGCGTCAATGAGCAGTTCTTC. The encoded protein is CASSLGTAGVNEQFF.

V is TRBV5-4 and J is TRBJ2-1, with D maybe TRBD2 (6 bases). V lost 5 bases and J 3 bases, leaving 15 bases between the germline ends. The CDR3 is 15 amino acids. In germline, CDR1 is SGHNT, CDR2 YYREEE (reference sequence). CDR3 sequence: CASSSWGGFYNEQFF. In nucleotides, the CDR3 is TGTGCCAGCAGTTCGTGGGGAGGTTTCTACAATGAGCAGTTCTTC.